This is a list of T cell receptor beta chains from one sample in a study of blood T cell repertoires in COVID-19. The repertoire was sequenced with immunoSEQ multiplex PCR; TCRdb's copy has only in-frame clones and lacks some. Here the sample spans about 280,000 clones, approximately 90% being singletons. The sample taken for sequencing was peripheral blood. The source of these receptors is a man aged 35 to 55 with acute or convalescent COVID-19. Both conserved end residues are part of each CDR3. D genes are given only for firm matches. Rows give clone size only sometimes, using once, few, many, or a class for an expanded clone.

>TRBV6-5|TRBJ1-6|.|.
CATGGVSRNSPLHF
TGTGCCACTGGGGGGGTGAGTAGGAATTCACCCCTCCACTTT
>TRBV15|TRBJ1-6|TRBD1|.
CATSRRGQGNSPLHF
TGTGCCACCAGCAGACGGGGACAGGGCAACTCACCCCTCCACTTT
>TRBV27|TRBJ1-1|TRBD1|.
CASSPRTGGTEAFF
TGTGCCAGCAGTCCCCGGACAGGGGGCACTGAAGCTTTCTTT
>TRBV7-9|TRBJ2-4|.|.
CASSQPGSKNIQYF
TGTGCCAGCAGCCAGCCAGGGTCCAAAAACATTCAGTACTTC
>TRBV5-4|TRBJ1-1|.|.
CASSFRDSEAFF
TGTGCCAGCAGCTTCAGAGACTCTGAAGCTTTCTTT
>TRBV6-5|TRBJ2-2|.|.
CASSITGNTGELFF
TGTGCCAGCAGTATAACAGGGAACACCGGGGAGCTGTTTTTT
>TRBV6-2/TRBV6-3|TRBJ1-5|.|.
CASSYSPGFGSNQPQHF
TGTGCCAGCAGTTACTCCCCAGGCTTCGGCAGCAATCAGCCCCAGCATTTT
>TRBV21-1|TRBJ2-4|.|.
CASSKALPGLPGNIQYF
TGTGCCAGCAGCAAAGCCCTTCCAGGGCTCCCAGGGAACATTCAGTACTTC
>TRBV5-1|TRBJ1-1|.|.
CASSASWGGFEAFF
TGCGCCAGCAGCGCGAGTTGGGGGGGCTTTGAAGCTTTCTTT
>TRBV6-5|TRBJ2-1|TRBD2|.
CASSSRLAGSYNEQFF
TGTGCCAGCAGTTCCAGACTAGCGGGGTCCTACAATGAGCAGTTCTTC
>TRBV2|TRBJ1-2|.|.
CASSESEGRGGYTF
TGTGCCAGCAGTGAAAGTGAGGGGCGGGGTGGCTACACCTTC
>TRBV5-1|TRBJ1-3|.|.
CASSLGGSGNTIYF
TGCGCCAGCAGCTTAGGAGGTTCTGGAAACACCATATATTTT
>TRBV29-1|TRBJ2-6|.|.
CSVEDFPSSGANVLTF
TGCAGCGTGGAGGACTTCCCGAGCTCTGGGGCCAACGTCCTGACTTTC
>TRBV6-5|TRBJ2-3|.|.
CTTSQGQEPDTQYF
TGTACAACGAGTCAGGGGCAGGAACCAGATACGCAGTATTTT
>TRBV9|TRBJ2-1|TRBD1|.
CASSYGTGYWNEQFF
TGTGCCAGCAGCTACGGGACAGGGTATTGGAATGAGCAGTTCTTC
>TRBV3-1/TRBV3-2|TRBJ1-1|.|.
CASSPDYHQEKAFF
TGTGCCAGCAGCCCCGATTATCATCAGGAAAAAGCTTTCTTT
>TRBV11-2|TRBJ2-1|.|.
CASSLEGHEQFF
TGTGCCAGCAGCTTAGAGGGGCATGAGCAGTTCTTC
>TRBV7-3|TRBJ2-3|.|.
CASSLSAVSGPQYF
TGTGCCAGCAGCTTATCAGCCGTTAGCGGTCCGCAGTATTTT
>TRBV2|TRBJ2-3|.|.
CASSERRRRPDTQYF
TGTGCCAGCAGTGAAAGGAGGAGGAGACCAGATACGCAGTATTTT
>TRBV19|TRBJ1-5|TRBD1|.
CASTLGTGDDYSNQPQHF
TGTGCCAGTACATTGGGGACAGGCGATGATTATAGCAATCAGCCCCAGCATTTT
>TRBV11-3|TRBJ2-2|.|once
CASSLMLTGELFF
TGTGCCAGCAGCTTAATGTTAACCGGGGAGCTGTTTTTT
>TRBV19|TRBJ1-1|.|.
CTSRGGTARGQGEAFF
TGTACCAGTAGGGGGGGGACCGCCCGAGGGCAGGGTGAAGCTTTCTTT
>TRBV25-1|TRBJ1-2|TRBD1|.
CASSEGGQGDLYYGYTF
TGTGCCAGCAGTGAGGGAGGACAGGGGGATTTATACTATGGCTACACCTTC
>TRBV5-1|TRBJ1-1|TRBD1|.
CASHRGQAVGTEAFF
TGCGCCAGCCACAGGGGGCAGGCGGTCGGGACTGAAGCTTTCTTT
>TRBV5-5|TRBJ1-2|.|.
CASSRGEKGYGYTF
TGTGCCAGCAGCCGGGGAGAGAAGGGTTATGGCTACACCTTC
>TRBV18|TRBJ2-1|.|.
CASSPSTGLRYNEQFF
TGTGCCAGCTCACCATCTACCGGACTAAGATACAATGAGCAGTTCTTC
>TRBV6-5|TRBJ2-7|TRBD2|few
CASSSDRGGEQYF
TGTGCCAGCAGCAGTGACCGGGGGGGGGAGCAGTACTTC
>TRBV6-1|TRBJ1-2|TRBD1|once
CASSEGGTDNYGYTF
TGTGCCAGCAGTGAAGGGGGGACAGATAACTATGGCTACACCTTC
>TRBV6-5|TRBJ2-7|.|.
CASSTPVPPGKEYF
TGTGCCAGCAGTACCCCGGTCCCTCCCGGGAAAGAGTACTTC
>TRBV2|TRBJ1-1|.|few
CASLRGRDTEAFF
TGTGCCAGTCTCAGGGGCAGGGATACTGAAGCTTTCTTT
>TRBV2|TRBJ1-2|.|.
CASSETGANYGYTF
TGTGCCAGCAGTGAAACAGGTGCTAACTATGGCTACACCTTC
>TRBV6-2/TRBV6-3|TRBJ1-5|TRBD1|.
CASSYLSGDRGSNQPQHF
TGTGCCAGCAGTTACCTATCCGGGGACAGGGGGTCTAATCAGCCCCAGCATTTT
>TRBV5-1|TRBJ1-6|TRBD1|.
CAGSPGLGQGNSPLHF
TGCGCCGGCAGCCCAGGCCTTGGACAGGGTAATTCACCCCTCCACTTT
>TRBV24-1|TRBJ2-1|TRBD2|.
CATSAAGVHEQFF
TGTGCCACCAGTGCAGCGGGGGTCCATGAGCAGTTCTTC
>TRBV3-1/TRBV3-2|TRBJ1-1|.|few
CASSQHRDNTEAFF
TGTGCCAGCAGCCAACACCGGGATAACACTGAAGCTTTCTTT
>TRBV5-1|TRBJ1-2|.|.
CASSVGTLQSNYGYTF
TGCGCCAGCAGCGTCGGGACACTCCAGAGTAACTATGGCTACACCTTC
>TRBV7-3|TRBJ2-1|.|.
CASSLGGDEQFF
TGTGCCAGCAGCTTAGGAGGGGATGAGCAGTTCTTC
>TRBV5-8|TRBJ2-2|.|once
CASSLEAGRVFYTGELFF
TGTGCCAGCAGCTTGGAGGCAGGCCGAGTCTTTTACACCGGGGAGCTGTTTTTT
>TRBV5-1|TRBJ1-1|.|.
CASRDSYFTEAFF
TGCGCCAGCAGGGACAGCTACTTCACTGAAGCTTTCTTT
>TRBV19|TRBJ1-5|.|.
CASSTRNNNQPQHF
TGTGCCAGTAGTACTCGTAATAACAATCAGCCCCAGCATTTT
>TRBV6-5|TRBJ2-1|.|.
CASSFGYDYNEQFF
TGTGCCAGCAGTTTCGGTTACGATTACAATGAGCAGTTCTTC